These T cell receptor beta chains were read from a single sample in a study of blood T cell repertoires in COVID-19. Assay used: immunoSEQ multiplex PCR; TCRdb lists only in-frame clones, some missing. Among approximately 130,000 clones, approximately 77% were seen once, and the ten largest hold about 18%. The specimen sequenced was peripheral blood. These receptors came from an elderly man with acute or convalescent COVID-19. The CDR3 runs from the conserved cysteine through the conserved F or W. D genes are given only for firm matches. A row's size may be missing; if present it is once, few, many or a size class.

NA | TRBJ2-7 | NA | TRBV24-1 | CATSDFTAPEQYF | TGTGCCACCAGTGATTTTACAGCACCCGAGCAGTACTTC
NA | TRBJ2-7 | NA | TRBV27 | CASSLSSARGFEQYF | TGTGCCAGCAGTTTATCTTCCGCTCGGGGGTTCGAGCAGTACTTC
NA | TRBJ2-1 | many | TRBV29-1 | CSVDRAGNEQFF | TGCAGCGTTGACAGGGCTGGCAATGAGCAGTTCTTC
NA | TRBJ1-3 | NA | TRBV3-1/TRBV3-2 | CASSRQSAGNTIYF | TGTGCCAGCAGCCGACAGTCGGCTGGAAACACCATATATTTT
TRBD1 | TRBJ1-3 | NA | TRBV5-1 | CASSLVGPGTGYTGNTIYF | TGCGCCAGCAGCTTGGTGGGTCCCGGGACAGGTTATACTGGAAACACCATATATTTT
TRBD1 | TRBJ1-5 | once | TRBV11-2 | CASSPTTGVNQPQHF | TGTGCCAGCAGCCCCACAACAGGGGTTAATCAGCCCCAGCATTTT
NA | TRBJ2-2 | NA | TRBV12-3/TRBV12-4 | CASSRGTGELFF | TGTGCCAGCAGCCGGGGGACCGGGGAGCTGTTTTTT
NA | TRBJ2-1 | NA | TRBV20-1 | CSASRRRGYNEQFF | TGCAGTGCTAGTCGTCGCAGGGGTTACAATGAGCAGTTCTTC
NA | TRBJ2-3 | NA | TRBV9 | CASSVTISTDTQYF | TGTGCCAGCAGCGTGACTATAAGCACAGATACGCAGTATTTT
NA | TRBJ1-5 | NA | TRBV12-3/TRBV12-4 | CASSLRENQPQHF | TGTGCCAGCAGTTTACGGGAAAATCAGCCCCAGCATTTT
NA | TRBJ2-5 | few | TRBV5-6 | CASSLLSVGTQYF | TGTGCCAGCAGCTTGCTTTCCGTCGGGACCCAGTACTTC
TRBD1 | TRBJ2-1 | NA | TRBV19 | CASSHKDRVSYNEQFF | TGTGCCAGTAGTCACAAGGACAGGGTCTCCTACAATGAGCAGTTCTTC
NA | TRBJ2-2 | NA | TRBV18 | CASSTQANTGELFF | TGTGCCAGCTCTACCCAGGCGAACACCGGGGAGCTGTTTTTT
NA | TRBJ1-2 | NA | TRBV30 | CAWSTHVQGYTF | TGTGCCTGGAGTACACATGTTCAGGGCTACACCTTC
NA | TRBJ1-2 | NA | TRBV6-2/TRBV6-3 | CASSYGTPNYGYTF | TGTGCCAGCAGTTACGGGACACCAAACTATGGCTACACCTTC
NA | TRBJ1-5 | NA | TRBV5-1 | CASSSGGSNQPQHF | TGCGCCAGCAGCTCGGGGGGTAGCAATCAGCCCCAGCATTTT
TRBD2 | TRBJ2-1 | NA | TRBV10-3 | CAISRTSGGDNEQFF | TGTGCCATCAGCAGGACTAGCGGGGGGGATAATGAGCAGTTCTTC
TRBD2 | TRBJ2-5 | NA | TRBV6-2/TRBV6-3 | CASSPRWGGKETQYF | TGTGCCAGCAGCCCACGGTGGGGGGGGAAAGAGACCCAGTACTTC
NA | TRBJ2-7 | NA | TRBV5-1 | CASSLRGGGYGEQYF | TGCGCCAGCAGCTTGCGGGGAGGGGGGTACGGGGAGCAGTACTTC
NA | TRBJ1-6 | few | TRBV6-5 | CASSYADTNSPLHF | TGTGCCAGCAGTTACGCTGACACTAATTCACCCCTCCACTTT
TRBD1 | TRBJ2-7 | NA | TRBV6-5 | CATRGQLYEQYF | TGTGCCACCAGGGGGCAGTTATACGAGCAGTACTTC
TRBD1 | TRBJ2-7 | NA | TRBV5-5 | CASSLSEPGGKYEQYF | TGTGCCAGCAGCTTGTCCGAGCCAGGGGGCAAGTACGAGCAGTACTTC
NA | TRBJ2-2 | NA | TRBV2 | CASRENRVGTGELFF | TGTGCCAGCAGAGAGAACAGGGTCGGCACCGGGGAGCTGTTTTTT
TRBD1 | TRBJ2-7 | NA | TRBV5-1 | CASSSSTGPFYEQYF | TGCGCCAGCAGCTCGTCGACAGGGCCCTTCTACGAGCAGTACTTC
TRBD1 | TRBJ2-7 | few | TRBV6-4 | CASSGDRRQYF | TGTGCCAGCAGTGGGGACAGGAGGCAGTACTTC
TRBD2 | TRBJ2-5 | NA | TRBV6-1 | CASSEQGTSGAPQYF | TGTGCCAGCAGTGAACAGGGGACTAGCGGGGCGCCCCAGTACTTC
NA | TRBJ1-4 | once | TRBV5-6 | CASSPQGRANEKLFF | TGTGCCAGCAGCCCGCAGGGGCGCGCTAATGAAAAACTGTTTTTT
TRBD1 | TRBJ1-6 | few | TRBV5-1 | CASSEDREDGFSYNSPLHF | TGCGCCAGCAGTGAGGACAGGGAGGATGGCTTCTCCTATAATTCACCCCTCCACTTT
NA | TRBJ1-2 | NA | TRBV18 | CASSPRDTMRGYTF | TGTGCCAGCTCACCCCGGGACACCATGAGGGGCTACACCTTC
TRBD1 | TRBJ1-2 | NA | TRBV4-2 | CASSQEGARGRDYGYTF | TGTGCCAGCAGCCAAGAAGGGGCCAGGGGGCGCGACTATGGCTACACCTTC
TRBD1 | TRBJ2-7 | few | TRBV5-1 | CASSVSGQLYEQYF | TGCGCCAGCAGCGTCTCGGGACAGCTCTACGAGCAGTACTTC
NA | TRBJ1-6 | NA | TRBV28 | CASRRLNSPLHF | TGTGCCAGCAGGCGACTTAATTCACCCCTCCACTTT
NA | TRBJ1-1 | NA | TRBV2 | CAIRRRGGAGDEAFF | TGTGCCATTAGGAGGAGGGGCGGAGCTGGAGATGAAGCTTTCTTT
NA | TRBJ2-7 | NA | TRBV2 | CASSEGTFTYEQYF | TGTGCCAGCAGTGAAGGGACATTTACCTACGAGCAGTACTTC
TRBD1 | TRBJ1-1 | NA | TRBV27 | CASSPREGAVTEAFF | TGTGCCAGCAGTCCCCGGGAGGGGGCGGTCACTGAAGCTTTCTTT
NA | TRBJ2-7 | few | TRBV4-1 | CASSQDPSPGEQYF | TGCGCCAGCAGCCAAGATCCCTCCCCCGGCGAGCAGTACTTC
TRBD1 | TRBJ2-1 | NA | TRBV19 | CASSMGQGYNEQFF | TGTGCCAGTAGTATGGGACAGGGTTACAATGAGCAGTTCTTC
TRBD1 | TRBJ1-4 | NA | TRBV13 | CASSPGQHKANEKLFF | TGTGCCAGCAGTCCGGGACAGCATAAGGCTAATGAAAAACTGTTTTTT
NA | TRBJ1-6 | NA | TRBV6-5 | CASRGGGLGSPLHF | TGTGCCAGCAGAGGGGGGGGGCTGGGGTCACCCCTCCACTTT
NA | TRBJ1-4 | NA | TRBV28 | CASSLTPWQGHEKLFF | TGTGCCAGCAGCCTAACACCGTGGCAGGGCCATGAAAAACTGTTTTTT
NA | TRBJ2-7 | NA | TRBV12-3/TRBV12-4 | CASLDHMKRKQYF | TGTGCCAGCTTGGATCACATGAAGCGGAAACAGTACTTC